This is a list of T cell receptor beta chains from one sample in a study of blood T cell repertoires in COVID-19. Clones were read by immunoSEQ multiplex PCR, and TCRdb kept only the in-frame ones, dropping some. Of some 190,000 clones listed, approximately 91% are singletons. Input material: peripheral blood. The receptors come from a woman aged 40 to 50 who had recovered from COVID-19. Each CDR3 is given with its conserved first and last residue. The order of the fields is clone size, D gene, V gene, J gene, CDR3 protein, CDR3 DNA. A D gene is named only where the DNA matches it firmly. Expanded clones get a size class; other rows say once, few or many, or leave the size out.

-	-	TRBV12-5	TRBJ1-2	CASGLPLGRGGNYGYTF	TGTGCTAGTGGTTTGCCCCTGGGTAGAGGGGGAAACTATGGCTACACCTTC
-	TRBD2	TRBV10-3	TRBJ2-1	CAISESPPHGGSYNEQFF	TGTGCCATCAGTGAGTCCCCCCCTCATGGCGGGAGCTACAATGAGCAGTTCTTC
-	-	TRBV7-9	TRBJ1-5	CASSRGEGGNQPQHF	TGTGCCAGCAGCCGAGGGGAGGGTGGTAATCAGCCCCAGCATTTT
-	-	TRBV3-1/TRBV3-2	TRBJ1-3	CASSQGFRVSFSGNTIYF	TGTGCCAGCAGCCAAGGGTTCAGGGTGAGTTTCTCTGGAAACACCATATATTTT
-	TRBD2	TRBV4-3	TRBJ2-1	CASSQDTSGGYNEQFF	TGCGCCAGCAGCCAAGATACTAGCGGGGGGTACAATGAGCAGTTCTTC
-	TRBD1	TRBV5-1	TRBJ2-7	CASSAEQGIYEQYF	TGCGCCAGCAGCGCCGAACAGGGGATCTACGAGCAGTACTTC
-	-	TRBV6-5	TRBJ2-2	CASSYSRTGELFF	TGTGCCAGCAGTTACTCACGGACCGGGGAGCTGTTTTTT
-	TRBD2	TRBV11-2	TRBJ2-3	CASSGGERGYTDTQYF	TGTGCCAGCAGCGGGGGGGAGCGGGGATACACAGATACGCAGTATTTT
-	-	TRBV6-5	TRBJ2-1	CASSTPFYNEQFF	TGTGCCAGCAGTACTCCATTTTACAATGAGCAGTTCTTC
-	-	TRBV6-2/TRBV6-3	TRBJ1-5	CASSSDYSGNQPQHF	TGTGCCAGCAGTTCCGACTACAGCGGCAATCAGCCCCAGCATTTT
-	TRBD1	TRBV4-3	TRBJ2-2	CASSQESWTGLTGELFF	TGCGCCAGCAGCCAAGAAAGCTGGACAGGACTCACCGGGGAGCTGTTTTTT
-	TRBD1	TRBV7-2	TRBJ2-7	CASSYGTGGSYEQYF	TGTGCCAGCAGCTACGGGACAGGGGGTTCTTACGAGCAGTACTTC
-	-	TRBV12-3/TRBV12-4	TRBJ2-7	CASSFGTSYEQYF	TGTGCCAGCAGTTTTGGCACCTCCTACGAGCAGTACTTC
-	-	TRBV9	TRBJ1-1	CASSEGDGWLTEAFF	TGTGCCAGCAGCGAGGGGGACGGGTGGCTCACTGAAGCTTTCTTT
-	-	TRBV7-8	TRBJ1-1	CASSLSGNTEAFF	TGTGCCAGCAGCTTGAGTGGGAACACTGAAGCTTTCTTT
-	-	TRBV27	TRBJ1-1	CASGGVGTEAFF	TGTGCCAGCGGAGGGGTGGGCACTGAAGCTTTCTTT
-	-	TRBV25-1	TRBJ1-2	CASAATGSYGYTF	TGTGCCAGCGCAGCAACAGGCTCCTATGGCTACACCTTC
-	TRBD1	TRBV19	TRBJ2-1	CASTPDRMSSEQFF	TGTGCCAGTACTCCGGACAGGATGTCGAGTGAGCAGTTCTTC
-	TRBD1	TRBV6-5	TRBJ2-7	CASGGTVADEQYF	TGTGCCAGTGGTGGGACAGTGGCCGACGAGCAGTACTTC
once	-	TRBV5-5	TRBJ2-6	CASSFEGGSGANVLTF	TGTGCCAGCAGCTTCGAAGGGGGCTCTGGGGCCAACGTCCTGACTTTC
-	-	TRBV5-6	TRBJ2-4	CASSAGLAKNIQYF	TGTGCCAGCAGCGCCGGACTAGCCAAAAACATTCAGTACTTC